This entry lists 26 T cell receptor beta chains sequenced from one sample in a study of monozygotic twins with inflammatory bowel disease. Following a re-call of the 5' RACE reads, TCRdb has one entry per CDR3 protein and lacks DNA. In all, the sample yields approximately 400,000 distinct CDR3 sequences. The sequenced material came from blood. These receptors originate from a human donor with ulcerative colitis or Crohn's disease, or a healthy co-twin of an affected twin (not recorded which).

The chain combines TRBV12-3 or TRBV12-4 with TRBJ1-1; TCRdb selects TRBD1, and the lack of DNA leaves this call unchecked. CDR3 length: 12 amino acids. The CDR3 sequence: CASSLNPGAAFF.

The chain links TRBV9 to TRBJ2-1; TCRdb calls TRBD2, which cannot be checked without DNA. CDR3 size: 17 residues. CDR1 is SGDLS and CDR2 is YYNGEE in the germline V gene. CDR3 in amino acids: CASSVDLLAGVKNEQFF.

This rearrangement joins TRBV28 to TRBJ1-2. CDR1 is MDHEN and CDR2 is SYDVKM in the germline V gene. This CDR3 contains 11 residues. The CDR3 loop is CASSFTWGYTF.

The V call is TRBV5-1, the J call TRBJ2-7. CDR3 length: 14 amino acids. The germline CDR1 and CDR2 sequences are SGHRS and YFSETQ. CDR3 loop: CASSLAGNPYEQYF.

This chain joins TRBV2 and TRBJ2-1; the D gene TCRdb calls, TRBD2, cannot be checked with no DNA. The CDR3 runs 13 residues. CDR1 and CDR2 from the germline V gene are SNHLY and FYNNEI. CDR3 loop: CASRYLPPNEQFF.

This rearrangement joins TRBV4-3 to TRBJ2-1; TCRdb's D gene call, TRBD2, goes unchecked for lack of DNA. Per the germline V gene, CDR1 is LGHNA and CDR2 is YSLEER. CDR3 length: 15 amino acids. The CDR3: CASSHGTGGGWEQFF.

V gene TRBV30 combines with J gene TRBJ1-4. CDR1 is GTSNPN and CDR2 is SVGIG in the germline V gene (reference sequence). The CDR3 sequence is 16 residues long. CDR3 protein: CAWSVLPGQTNEKLFF.

V usage is TRBV6-1 and J usage is TRBJ2-5; TCRdb lists TRBD1, though no DNA is available to test this call. CDR1 MNHNS and CDR2 SASEGT come from the germline V gene. The CDR3 spans 13 residues. The CDR3 protein is CASRGTGQETQYF.

J is TRBJ1-2 and V is TRBV7-2; TCRdb calls TRBD1, which cannot be checked without DNA. The CDR3 covers 15 residues. Germline V gene sequence: CDR1 SGHTA, CDR2 FQGNSA. The CDR3 sequence: CASSSRQGVNYGYTF. The variable domain in full, with the rest retrieved from reference TRBV7-2 and TRBJ1-2, is GAGVSQSPSNKVTEKGKDVELRCDPISGHTALYWYRQSLGQGLEFLIYFQGNSAPDKSGLPSDRFSAERTGGSVSTLTIQRTQQEDSAVYLCASSSRQGVNYGYTFGSGTRLTVV.

The chain links TRBV20-1 to TRBJ1-6; TCRdb proposes TRBD1, but this gene call is untestable without DNA. This CDR3 spans 15 amino acids. In germline, CDR1 is DFQATT, CDR2 SNEGSKA (reference sequence). The CDR3 protein is CSARITGTLNSPLHF.

The chain joins TRBV25-1 to TRBJ2-1; TCRdb calls TRBD2, which cannot be checked without DNA. CDR1 and CDR2 from the germline V gene are MGHDK and SYGVNS. This CDR3 comprises 15 residues. The CDR3 spells CASSGPRDSDNEQFF.

The CDR3 region is CASSLDYGGGSSYNEQFF. The chain joins TRBV5-4 to TRBJ2-1; TCRdb calls TRBD1, which cannot be checked without DNA. CDR1 and CDR2 (germline): SGHNT, YYREEE (reference sequence). The CDR3 runs to 18 residues.

V gene TRBV5-5 combines with J gene TRBJ2-7. The CDR3 extends over 16 amino acids. Germline loops: CDR1 SGHKS, CDR2 YYEKEE (reference sequence). The CDR3 region is CASSLPKSGVSYEQYF.

The chain is built from TRBV6-5 and TRBJ1-6. CDR1 and CDR2 from the germline V gene are MNHEY and SVGAGI. This CDR3 contains 15 residues. This CDR3 reads CASSSAAVEDSPLHF.

The chain carries TRBV5-1 and TRBJ1-1. Germline CDR1 reads SGHRS; CDR2 reads YFSETQ. This CDR3 spans 16 amino acids. The chain's CDR3 is CASSHTEGALHDGAFF.

J is TRBJ2-3 and V is TRBV7-2; TCRdb indicates TRBD1, and absent DNA this call remains unverified. This CDR3 has 15 amino acids. Per the germline V gene, CDR1 is SGHTA and CDR2 is FQGNSA. CDR3 sequence reads: CASSHIGGTTDTQYF.

CDR3: CASSALQGVKTQYF. The chain joins TRBV6-2 or TRBV6-3 to TRBJ2-5; TCRdb calls TRBD1, which cannot be checked without DNA. CDR3 size: 14 residues. Germline-derived CDR1 and CDR2 are MNHEY and SVGEGT.

The chain has TRBV5-1 and TRBJ1-1. The germline CDR1 and CDR2 sequences are SGHRS and YFSETQ. The CDR3 has 14 residues. CDR3 loop: CASSLGKPNTEAFF.

The CDR3 reads CSVMGLAENTGELFF. This chain joins TRBV29-1 and TRBJ2-2; no DNA is available, so the TRBD2 call from TCRdb remains unchecked. This CDR3 is built from 15 residues. Germline V CDR1 and CDR2: SQVTM, ANQGSEA.

The V gene is TRBV4-3, the J gene TRBJ2-7; the TRBD1 assignment by TCRdb is unverifiable without DNA. The CDR3 is 15 amino acids. Germline V gives CDR1 LGHNA, CDR2 YSLEER. Here the CDR3 reads CASSQDVTPAYEQYF.

J is TRBJ2-2 and V is TRBV7-2; lacking DNA, the TRBD1 call made by TCRdb goes unchecked. Germline values: CDR1 SGHTA, CDR2 FQGNSA. The CDR3 length is 16 residues. This CDR3 is CASSTLGGANTGELFF. The entire variable domain, with the rest obtained from reference TRBV7-2 and TRBJ2-2, is as follows: GAGVSQSPSNKVTEKGKDVELRCDPISGHTALYWYRQSLGQGLEFLIYFQGNSAPDKSGLPSDRFSAERTGGSVSTLTIQRTQQEDSAVYLCASSTLGGANTGELFFGEGSRLTVL.

The CDR3: CASSSASGAYEQYF. The chain couples TRBV12-3 or TRBV12-4 to TRBJ2-7; TCRdb proposes TRBD2, but this gene call is untestable without DNA. The CDR3 extends over 14 amino acids.

This rearrangement joins TRBV7-9 to TRBJ2-1; the D call of TRBD1 rests on TCRdb alone, since no DNA is present to check it. There are 13 residues in the CDR3. Germline-derived CDR1 and CDR2 are SEHNR and FQNEAQ (reference sequence). The CDR3: CASSLGDKAAQFF.

V is TRBV5-1 and J is TRBJ2-1; TCRdb's assignment of TRBD1 cannot be checked, as there is no DNA. Germline V gives CDR1 SGHRS, CDR2 YFSETQ. This CDR3 has 17 amino acids. The chain's CDR3 is CASSQTPGGGSYNEQFF.

This chain uses TRBV28 with TRBJ1-5. Germline V lookup: CDR1 MDHEN, CDR2 SYDVKM. CDR3 length equals 15 residues. The CDR3 is CASTPAGGVYQPQHF.

V is TRBV20-1 and J is TRBJ1-4. This CDR3 region has 14 residues. Germline CDR1 is DFQATT and CDR2 is SNEGSKA (reference sequence). CDR3 sequence reads: CSAPLWLGNEKLFF.